This T cell receptor beta chain emerged from a study of T cells after yellow fever vaccination. Study observations and caveats: Most primary-vaccination clones recurred post-booster (about 96% CD4, just over 85% CD8). The bulk population could contribute abundant contaminating clonotypes to FACS-sorted repertoires.

A 5'RACE template-switching step, the method used to make TCR cDNA, added a universal primer site and UMIs. TCRdb re-called the 5' RACE reads with MiXCR, one entry per CDR3 protein. The data hold 500,000 to 650,000 distinct CDR3 sequences, with around 16% observed a single time. Germline trimming cut 5 bases from V and 3 bases from J; bases unmatched to any gene: 9. The CDR3 is made up of 15 amino acids. Germline V lookup: CDR1 SGHRS, CDR2 YFSETQ. A few counts support this clonotype. The antigen remains unidentified. The sample here was PBMCs, taken 5 days after the first yellow fever vaccination. This TCR came from a man younger than 35 who received the YFV17D yellow fever vaccine. The chain employs TRBV5-1 and TRBJ2-3; TRBD2 aligns across 7 bases. The CDR3 DNA sequence: TGCGCCAGCAGATCTCAAGCGGGGATAACAGATACGCAGTATTTT. It codes for CASRSQAGITDTQYF.